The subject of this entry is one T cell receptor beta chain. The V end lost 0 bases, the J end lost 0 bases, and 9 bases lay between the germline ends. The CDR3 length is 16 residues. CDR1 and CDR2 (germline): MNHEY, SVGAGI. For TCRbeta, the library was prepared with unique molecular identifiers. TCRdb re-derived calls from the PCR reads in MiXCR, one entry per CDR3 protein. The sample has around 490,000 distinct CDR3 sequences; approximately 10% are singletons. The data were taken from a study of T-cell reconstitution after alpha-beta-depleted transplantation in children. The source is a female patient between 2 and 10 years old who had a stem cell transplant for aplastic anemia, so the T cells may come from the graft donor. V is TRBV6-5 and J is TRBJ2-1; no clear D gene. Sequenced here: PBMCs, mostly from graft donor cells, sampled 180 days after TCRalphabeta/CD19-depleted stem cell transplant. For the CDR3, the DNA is TGTGCCAGCAGTTACTCGAGCTTTAGCTCCTACAATGAGCAGTTCTTC. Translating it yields CASSYSSFSSYNEQFF.